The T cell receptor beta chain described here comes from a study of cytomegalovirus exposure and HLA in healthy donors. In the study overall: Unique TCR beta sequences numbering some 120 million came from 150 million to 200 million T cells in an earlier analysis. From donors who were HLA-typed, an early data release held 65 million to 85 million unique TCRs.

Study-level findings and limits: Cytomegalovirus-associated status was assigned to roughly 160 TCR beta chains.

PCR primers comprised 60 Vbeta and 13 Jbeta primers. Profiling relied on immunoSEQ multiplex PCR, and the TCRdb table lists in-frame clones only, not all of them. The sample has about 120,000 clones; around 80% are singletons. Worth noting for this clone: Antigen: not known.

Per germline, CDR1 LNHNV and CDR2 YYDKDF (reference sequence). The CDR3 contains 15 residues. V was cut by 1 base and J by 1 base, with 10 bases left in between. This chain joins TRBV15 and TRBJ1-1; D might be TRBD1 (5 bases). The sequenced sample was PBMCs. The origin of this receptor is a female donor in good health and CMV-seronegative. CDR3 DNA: TGTGCCACCAGCAGAGCGACGGGGGAGAACACTGAAGCTTTCTTT. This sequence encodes CATSRATGENTEAFF. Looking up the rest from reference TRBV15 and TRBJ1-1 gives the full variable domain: DAMVIQNPRYQVTQFGKPVTLSCSQTLNHNVMYWYQQKSSQAPKLLFHYYDKDFNNEADTPDNFQSRRPNTSFCFLDIRSPGLGDTAMYLCATSRATGENTEAFFGQGTRLTVV.